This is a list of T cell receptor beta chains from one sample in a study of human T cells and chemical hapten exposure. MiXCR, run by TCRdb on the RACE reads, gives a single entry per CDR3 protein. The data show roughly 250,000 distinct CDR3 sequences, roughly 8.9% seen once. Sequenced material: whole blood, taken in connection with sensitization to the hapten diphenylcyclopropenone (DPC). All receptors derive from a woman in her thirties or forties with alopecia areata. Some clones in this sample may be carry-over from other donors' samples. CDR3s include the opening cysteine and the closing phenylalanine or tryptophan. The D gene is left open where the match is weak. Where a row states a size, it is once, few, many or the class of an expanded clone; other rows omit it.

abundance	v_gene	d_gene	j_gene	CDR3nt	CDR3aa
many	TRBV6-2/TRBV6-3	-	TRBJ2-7	TGTGCCAGCAGTTACCCCTCGGACAGCTCCTACGAGCAGTACTTC	CASSYPSDSSYEQYF
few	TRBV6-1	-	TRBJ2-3	TGTGCCAGCAGACAATCTAGACTGCGACCTGTTAGCACAGATACGCAGTATTTT	CASRQSRLRPVSTDTQYF
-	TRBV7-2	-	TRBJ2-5	TGTGCCAGCAGCTTAATATGGGATGAAGAGACCCAGTACTTC	CASSLIWDEETQYF
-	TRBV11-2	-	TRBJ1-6	TGTGCCAGCAGCACCACTCAGCGTTCACCCCTCCACTTT	CASSTTQRSPLHF
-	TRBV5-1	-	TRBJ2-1	TGCGCCAGCAGCCCAACTAGCACCCTCTACAATGAGCAGTTCTTC	CASSPTSTLYNEQFF
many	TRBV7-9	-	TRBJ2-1	TGTGCCAGCACCGTCGGACGAGACGGTGAGCAGTTCTTC	CASTVGRDGEQFF
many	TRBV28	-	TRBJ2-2	TGTGCCAGCAGCCCAGGAGGCGGGATTCGAACGAACACCGGGGAGCTGTTTTTT	CASSPGGGIRTNTGELFF
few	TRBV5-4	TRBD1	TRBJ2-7	TGTGCCAGCAGCTTGGAGGGGGCGGGCGTCTCCTACGAGCAGTACTTC	CASSLEGAGVSYEQYF
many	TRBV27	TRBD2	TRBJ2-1	TGTGCCAGCAGTTGGAGCGGGAGCTACAATGAGCAGTTCTTC	CASSWSGSYNEQFF
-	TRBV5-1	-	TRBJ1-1	TGCGCCAGCAGCTTGAGTATCGGACGGCCGAACACTGAAGCTTTCTTT	CASSLSIGRPNTEAFF
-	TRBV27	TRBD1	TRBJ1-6	TGTGCCAGCAGGCGACAGGGGGCGAGGACGGAGAATTCACCCCTCCACTTT	CASRRQGARTENSPLHF
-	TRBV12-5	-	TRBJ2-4	TGTGCTAGTTTAAGGGAAAGGAAAAAAAACATTCAGTACTTC	CASLRERKKNIQYF
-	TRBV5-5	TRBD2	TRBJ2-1	TGTGCCAGCAGCGCGAGCGGGAGTCCTCGCAATGAGCAGTTCTTC	CASSASGSPRNEQFF
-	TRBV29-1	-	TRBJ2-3	TGCAGCGTTGAGGGCGGGATAATGGATACGCAGTATTTT	CSVEGGIMDTQYF
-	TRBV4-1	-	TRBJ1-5	TGCGCCAGCAGCCAAGTTCTGGGAAATCAGCCCCAGCATTTT	CASSQVLGNQPQHF
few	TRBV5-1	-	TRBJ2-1	TGCGCCAGCAGCCCCGTAGCTGAGCAGTTCTTC	CASSPVAEQFF
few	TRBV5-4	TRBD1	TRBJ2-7	TGTGCCAGCAGCCGTCCGGGACAGGAGCAGTACTTC	CASSRPGQEQYF
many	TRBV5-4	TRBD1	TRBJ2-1	TGTGCCAGCAGCCCGGGACAGGGTGTATACAATGAGCAGTTCTTC	CASSPGQGVYNEQFF
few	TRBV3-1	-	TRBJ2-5	TGTGCCAGCAGCCGAACCGGGACCCTGGCTGCTCCCCAGTACTTC	CASSRTGTLAAPQYF
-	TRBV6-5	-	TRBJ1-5	TGTGCCAGCAGTTACTATCGCGGCTACACCCTCAATCAGCCCCAGCATTTT	CASSYYRGYTLNQPQHF
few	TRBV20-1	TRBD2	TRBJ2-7	TGCAGTGCTAGGGGACTAGCGGGAAGGTTGAACGAGCAGTACTTC	CSARGLAGRLNEQYF
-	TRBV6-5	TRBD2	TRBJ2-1	TGTGCCAGCAGGCTACTAGCGGGAGGGCCCGATGAGCAGTTCTTC	CASRLLAGGPDEQFF
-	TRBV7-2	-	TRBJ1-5	TGTGCCGCCGGGGATAGCAATCAGCCCCAGCATTTT	CAAGDSNQPQHF
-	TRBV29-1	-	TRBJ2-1	TGCAGCGCTGTGAGGGTAAGCTCCTACAATGAGCAGTTCTTC	CSAVRVSSYNEQFF
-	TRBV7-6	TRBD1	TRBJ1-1	TGTGCCAGCAGCTCAGGCGGAAGAGACAGGGGTTGGACTGAAGCTTTCTTT	CASSSGGRDRGWTEAFF
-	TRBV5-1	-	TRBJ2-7	TGCGCCAGCGGCAAGACAGACCTCTCCTACGAGCAGTACTTC	CASGKTDLSYEQYF
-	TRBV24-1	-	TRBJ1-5	TGTGCCACCAGTGACAGGAAAGATCAGCCCCAGCATTTT	CATSDRKDQPQHF
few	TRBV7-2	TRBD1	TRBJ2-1	TGTGCCAGCAGCGGGAGGCGACAGGGGAATGAGCAGTTCTTC	CASSGRRQGNEQFF
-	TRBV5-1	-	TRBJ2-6	TGCGCCAGCAGCCCCACAGGTTCTCCGGGGGCCAACGTCCTGACTTTC	CASSPTGSPGANVLTF
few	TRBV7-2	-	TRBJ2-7	TGTGCCAGCAGCTCCCAGACTGCCCGGGCTGGGGACGAGCAGTACTTC	CASSSQTARAGDEQYF
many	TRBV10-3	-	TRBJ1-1	TGTGCCATCAAATCCGATGGCACTGAAGCTTTCTTT	CAIKSDGTEAFF
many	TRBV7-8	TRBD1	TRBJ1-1	TGTGCCAGCAGCTTCGGAACAGGGGCTGAAGCTTTCTTT	CASSFGTGAEAFF
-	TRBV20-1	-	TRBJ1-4	TGCAGTGCTGCGCGGGGGGTAACTAATGAAAAACTGTTTTTT	CSAARGVTNEKLFF
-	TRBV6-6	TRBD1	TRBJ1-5	TGTGCCAGCAGTCAGCCCGACAGGGGGCATCAGCCCCAGCATTTT	CASSQPDRGHQPQHF
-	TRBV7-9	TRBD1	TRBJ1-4	TGTGCCAGCAGCTTGGGTGACAGGGATTTGACGGAAAAACTGTTTTTT	CASSLGDRDLTEKLFF
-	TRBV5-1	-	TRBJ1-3	TGCGCCAGCAGCTCACCGGGGCCGGCGGGGAACACCATATATTTT	CASSSPGPAGNTIYF
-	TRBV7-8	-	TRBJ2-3	TGTGCCAGCAGCTGGACGGCGAGCTCAGATACGCAGTATTTT	CASSWTASSDTQYF
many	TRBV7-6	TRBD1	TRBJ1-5	TGTGCCAGCAGCTTACAGGGGGACCAGCCCCAGCATTTT	CASSLQGDQPQHF
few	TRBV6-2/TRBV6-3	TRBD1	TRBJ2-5	TGTGCCAGCAGGACACCGGGACAGGGGGGGGAGACCCAGTACTTC	CASRTPGQGGETQYF
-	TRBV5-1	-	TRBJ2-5	TGCGCCAGCAGTCCCCTCGGGGCCCAAGAGACCCAGTACTTC	CASSPLGAQETQYF
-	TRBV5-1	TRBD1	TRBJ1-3	TGCGCCAGCAGCAAGGGACAGCAAAGGGGCTCTGGAAACACCATATATTTT	CASSKGQQRGSGNTIYF
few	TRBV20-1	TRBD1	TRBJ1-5	TGCAGTGCTAGGCCTTTGGGACAGCTCAATCAGCCCCAGCATTTT	CSARPLGQLNQPQHF
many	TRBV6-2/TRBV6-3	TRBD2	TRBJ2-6	TGTGCCAGCACTGTACTAGCGGGAGGGACCGTCCTGACTTTC	CASTVLAGGTVLTF
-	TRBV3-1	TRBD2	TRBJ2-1	TGTGCCAGCATGCACAAAGGGAGGGGCAATGAGCAGTTCTTC	CASMHKGRGNEQFF
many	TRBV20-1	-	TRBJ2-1	TGCAGTGCTAGAGAGAACAATGAGCAGTTCTTC	CSARENNEQFF
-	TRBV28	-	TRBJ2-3	TGTGCCAGCAGTTTTCCCCTGGACTTAAGGGGTATCACAGATACGCAGTATTTT	CASSFPLDLRGITDTQYF
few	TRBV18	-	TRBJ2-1	TGTGCCAGCTCTCATAGACAGGGAGGCGGGAGCAACTACAATGAGCAGTTCTTC	CASSHRQGGGSNYNEQFF
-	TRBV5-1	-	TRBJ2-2	TGCGCCAGCAGCCTGACCCGAGCGAACACCGGGGAGCTGTTTTTT	CASSLTRANTGELFF
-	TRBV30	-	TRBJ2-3	TGTGCCTCCTGGACGGTCACAGATACGCAGTATTTT	CASWTVTDTQYF
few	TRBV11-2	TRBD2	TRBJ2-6	TGTGCCAGCAGCTCCCGGACTAGCGGGCCCTCTGGGGCCAACGTCCTGACTTTC	CASSSRTSGPSGANVLTF
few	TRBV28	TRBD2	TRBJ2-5	TGTGCCAGCAGTTTAAGACTAGCGGGAGGGCCATTAGAGACCCAGTACTTC	CASSLRLAGGPLETQYF
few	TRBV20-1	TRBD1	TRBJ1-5	TGCAGTGCTAGAGAGAGTGGCCAGGGGGCCCAGCCCCAGCATTTT	CSARESGQGAQPQHF